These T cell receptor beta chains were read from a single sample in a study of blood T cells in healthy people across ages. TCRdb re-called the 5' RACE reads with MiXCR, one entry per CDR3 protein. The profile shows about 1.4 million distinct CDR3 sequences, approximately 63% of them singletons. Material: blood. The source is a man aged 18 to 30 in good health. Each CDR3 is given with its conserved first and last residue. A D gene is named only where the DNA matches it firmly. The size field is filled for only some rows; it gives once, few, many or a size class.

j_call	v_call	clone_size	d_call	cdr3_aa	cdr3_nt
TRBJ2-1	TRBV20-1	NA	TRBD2	CSARAAGLYNEQFF	TGCAGTGCTAGAGCAGCGGGATTGTACAATGAGCAGTTCTTC
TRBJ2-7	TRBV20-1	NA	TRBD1	CSAVGQALTYEQYF	TGCAGTGCCGTCGGACAGGCATTAACCTACGAGCAGTACTTC
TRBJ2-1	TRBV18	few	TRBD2	CASSPLRGDEQFF	TGTGCCAGCTCACCATTACGGGGGGATGAGCAGTTCTTC
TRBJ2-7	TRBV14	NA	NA	CASSESNRYEQYF	TGTGCCAGCAGCGAATCGAACCGGTACGAGCAGTACTTC
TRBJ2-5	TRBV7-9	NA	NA	CASGLMVETQYF	TGTGCCAGCGGCTTAATGGTGGAGACCCAGTACTTC
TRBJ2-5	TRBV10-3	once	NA	CAISERGAHQETQYF	TGTGCCATCAGTGAGCGGGGGGCCCACCAAGAGACCCAGTACTTC
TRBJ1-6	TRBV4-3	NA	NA	CASSRRLTEPLHF	TGCGCCAGCAGCCGAAGACTCACAGAGCCCCTCCACTTT
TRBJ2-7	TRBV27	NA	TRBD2	CASSPTWRIAGSYEQYF	TGTGCCAGCAGCCCTACTTGGAGGATAGCGGGATCCTACGAGCAGTACTTC
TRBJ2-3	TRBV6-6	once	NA	CASSWSRPDTQYF	TGTGCCAGCAGTTGGTCCCGCCCGGATACGCAGTATTTT
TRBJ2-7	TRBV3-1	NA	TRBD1	CASSRPTGFYEQYF	TGTGCCAGCAGCCGCCCGACAGGGTTCTACGAGCAGTACTTC
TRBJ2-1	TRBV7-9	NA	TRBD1	CASSQTGDSHEQFF	TGTGCCAGCAGCCAAACTGGGGACAGTCATGAGCAGTTCTTC
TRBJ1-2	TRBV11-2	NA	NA	CASSSSGLGYGYTF	TGTGCCAGCAGCTCCTCAGGGTTAGGCTATGGCTACACCTTC
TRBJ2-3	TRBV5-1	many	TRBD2	CASSPYLLAGGATDTQYF	TGCGCCAGCAGCCCCTACTTACTAGCGGGAGGGGCGACAGATACGCAGTATTTT
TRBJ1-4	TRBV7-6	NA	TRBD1	CASSLRDRANEKLFF	TGTGCCAGCAGCTTACGGGACAGGGCAAATGAAAAACTGTTTTTT